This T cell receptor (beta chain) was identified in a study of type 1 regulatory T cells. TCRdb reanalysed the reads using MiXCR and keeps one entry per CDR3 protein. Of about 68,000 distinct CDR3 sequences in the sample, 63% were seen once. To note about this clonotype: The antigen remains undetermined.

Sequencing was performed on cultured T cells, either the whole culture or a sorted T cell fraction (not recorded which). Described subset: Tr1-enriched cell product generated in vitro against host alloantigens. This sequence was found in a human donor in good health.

CDR3 coding DNA: TGTGCCAGCAAAGAGTCGGCTAATCAGCCCCAGCATTTT. As protein: CASKESANQPQHF. V is TRBV6-5 and J is TRBJ1-5; D not resolved. V dropped 7 bases and J dropped 4 bases, with 11 bases sitting between them. CDR3 length: 13 residues. Germline V gives CDR1 MNHEY, CDR2 SVGAGI.